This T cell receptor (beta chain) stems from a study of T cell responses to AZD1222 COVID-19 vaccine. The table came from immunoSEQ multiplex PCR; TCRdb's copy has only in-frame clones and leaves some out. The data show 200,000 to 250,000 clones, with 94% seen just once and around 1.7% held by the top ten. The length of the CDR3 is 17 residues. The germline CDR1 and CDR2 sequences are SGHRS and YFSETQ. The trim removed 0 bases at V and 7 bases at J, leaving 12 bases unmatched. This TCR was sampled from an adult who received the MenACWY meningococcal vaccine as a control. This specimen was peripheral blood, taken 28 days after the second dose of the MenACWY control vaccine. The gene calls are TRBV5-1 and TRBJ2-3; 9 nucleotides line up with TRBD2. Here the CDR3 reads CASSLGGSGGHWNTQYF. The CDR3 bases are TGCGCCAGCAGCTTGGGCGGGAGCGGGGGGCATTGGAATACGCAGTATTTT. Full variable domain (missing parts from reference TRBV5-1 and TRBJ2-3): KAGVTQTPRYLIKTRGQQVTLSCSPISGHRSVSWYQQTPGQGLQFLFEYFSETQRNKGNFPGRFSGRQFSNSRSEMNVSTLELGDSALYLCASSLGGSGGHWNTQYFGPGTRLTVL.